Following are 21 T cell receptor beta chains from one sample sequenced in a study of cytomegalovirus exposure and HLA in healthy donors. Sequencing was performed with immunoSEQ multiplex PCR; in TCRdb, only in-frame clones are kept and a portion is missing. The sample contains more than 250,000 clones, around 90% of which appear only once. The sequencing input was PBMCs. The receptors shown here come from a woman in her 30s in good health and CMV-seropositive.

The V and J genes are TRBV6-6 and TRBJ1-6; D is ambiguous. CDR3 size: 16 residues. Trimming pared 6 bases from V and 7 bases from J, leaving 19 bases between. Germline values: CDR1 MNHNY, CDR2 SVGAGI (reference sequence). CDR3 loop: CASRAGISLGNSPLHF. The CDR3 DNA reads as TGTGCCAGCAGGGCCGGAATCTCCTTAGGAAATTCACCCCTCCACTTT.

V is TRBV7-3 and J is TRBJ2-2, with D possibly matching TRBD2 (6 bases). The V gene lost 1 base and the J gene lost 10 bases, with 13 bases spanning the gap. Germline V CDR1 and CDR2: SGHTA, FQGTGA. This CDR3 spans 14 amino acids. The CDR3 DNA reads TGTGCCAGCAGCTTAATCGCGGGGAACGAGGAGCTGTTTTTT. Its translation: CASSLIAGNEELFF.

This clone was observed a single time. The chain is built from TRBV27 and TRBJ2-2; 11 nucleotides align to TRBD2. CDR1 MNHEY and CDR2 SMNVEV come from the germline V gene (reference sequence). V was pared by 5 bases and J by 5 bases, with 4 bases of the junction left unmatched. CDR3 length: 15 residues. The CDR3 nucleotides are TGTGCCAGCAGTCCACTAGCGGGAGTAACCGGGGAGCTGTTTTTT. Protein product: CASSPLAGVTGELFF.

V gene TRBV28 combines with J gene TRBJ2-7; perhaps TRBD2 as D (7 bases). This CDR3 is built from 15 residues. Germline V lookup: CDR1 MDHEN, CDR2 SYDVKM. The V end lost 2 bases, the J end lost 6 bases, and 17 bases lay between the germline ends. CDR3 region: CASSLMLGGGSEQYF. For the CDR3, the DNA is TGTGCCAGCAGTTTAATGCTAGGGGGAGGGTCCGAGCAGTACTTC.

The CDR3 loop reads CAWSVLSAAAQPQHF. CDR3 nucleotide sequence: TGTGCCTGGAGTGTACTGTCGGCGGCGGCTCAGCCCCAGCATTTT. V is TRBV30 and J is TRBJ1-5; D unresolved. Between the trimmed V and J ends, which lost 0 bases and 6 bases, there was a span of 15 bases. This CDR3 spans 15 amino acids. Looked up from germline, CDR1 is GTSNPN and CDR2 is SVGIG (reference sequence). Full variable domain (rest looked up from reference TRBV30 and TRBJ1-5): SQTIHQWPATLVQPVGSPLSLECTVEGTSNPNLYWYRQAAGRGLQLLFYSVGIGQISSEVPQNLSASRPQDRQFILSSKKLLLSDSGFYLCAWSVLSAAAQPQHFGDGTRLSIL.

This chain links TRBV5-5 with TRBJ2-7, with a tentative D call TRBD2 (6 bases). The V end lost 1 base, the J end lost 1 base, and 15 bases lay between the germline ends. This CDR3 comprises 16 residues. The germline V gene has CDR1 SGHKS and CDR2 YYEKEE (reference sequence). In DNA, the CDR3 is TGTGCCAGCAGCTTGCGCCTGCGGGGTGAATCCTACGAGCAGTACTTC. This codes for CASSLRLRGESYEQYF.

In this sample, this clone turned up once. V and J are TRBV30 and TRBJ2-5; the D is unclear. Per the germline V gene, CDR1 is GTSNPN and CDR2 is SVGIG (reference sequence). The CDR3 contains 15 residues. Deletions cut 4 bases from V and 1 base from J, with 16 bases between. In DNA, the CDR3 is TGTGCCTGGACAGGTATTGGTGCTATCCAAGAGACCCAGTACTTC. Residues: CAWTGIGAIQETQYF.

The J gene is TRBJ1-2, the V gene TRBV6-6, with 8 bases aligning to TRBD1. Germline-derived CDR1 and CDR2 are MNHNY and SVGAGI (reference sequence). V shed 5 bases and J 3 bases; nucleotides not matched to a gene: 5. This CDR3 has 14 residues. The CDR3 sequence: CASSPQGGYYGYTF. The CDR3 DNA reads TGTGCCAGCAGTCCACAGGGGGGATACTATGGCTACACCTTC.

The gene calls are TRBV2 and TRBJ2-2; TRBD2 is a possible D gene (6 bases). CDR1 is SNHLY, CDR2 FYNNEI, per germline. The V end was cut by 10 bases, the J end by 8 bases, with 8 bases between. The CDR3 is 10 amino acids. CDR3 sequence reads: CATRGGELFF. The CDR3 region has the DNA TGTGCCACCCGGGGGGGGGAGCTGTTTTTT.

The V call is TRBV2, the J call TRBJ2-3, with a tentative D call TRBD2 (6 bases). Trimming removed 5 bases from V and 4 bases from J, with 16 bases in between. The V gene's germline CDR1 is SNHLY and CDR2 FYNNEI. The CDR3 runs 15 residues. This chain's CDR3 is CASSFTSMGSDTQYF. Here the CDR3 DNA reads TGTGCCAGCAGTTTTACTAGCATGGGGTCAGATACGCAGTATTTT.

V usage is TRBV18 and J usage is TRBJ2-2; D is undetermined. Germline V gives CDR1 KGHSH, CDR2 LQKENI. This CDR3 spans 17 amino acids. V gave up 4 bases and J gave up 0 bases, with 15 bases separating them. The CDR3 here is CASSQPSRVTNTGELFF. CDR3 in DNA: TGTGCCAGCTCACAGCCAAGCCGGGTCACGAACACCGGGGAGCTGTTTTTT.

The chain employs TRBV29-1 and TRBJ2-7, with TRBD2 matching 7 bases. The germline V gene encodes CDR1 SQVTM and CDR2 ANQGSEA. The CDR3 contains 14 residues. Losses at the gene ends were 3 bases for V and 6 bases for J; bases not matched to a gene: 11. CDR3 sequence (DNA): TGCAGCGTTGATACCCCGGGACTACGTTCCGAGCAGTACTTC. Translated: CSVDTPGLRSEQYF.

V usage is TRBV4-1 and J usage is TRBJ1-4; D remains unclear. The germline V gene has CDR1 MGHRA and CDR2 YSYEKL. The length of the CDR3 is 17 residues. V dropped 0 bases and J dropped 0 bases, with 11 bases sitting between them. DNA of the CDR3: TGCGCCAGCAGCCAAGATGGATTAGGCGCAACTAATGAAAAACTGTTTTTT. Translated: CASSQDGLGATNEKLFF.

The chain uses TRBV6-4 and TRBJ2-1; 10 positions match TRBD2. J lost 8 bases, V lost 1 base, and 5 bases had no gene match. Germline CDR1 and CDR2: MRHNA and SNTAGT. The CDR3 runs 15 residues. CDR3 sequence (DNA): TGTGCCAGCAGTGACTGGGCTAGCGGGAGTGATGAGCAGTTCTTC. Its protein is CASSDWASGSDEQFF.

This chain connects TRBV7-9 to TRBJ2-7; D possibly corresponds to TRBD2 (6 bases). Trimming took 7 bases from V and 1 from J, leaving 23 bases between them. CDR1 SEHNR and CDR2 FQNEAQ come from the germline V gene (reference sequence). CDR3 size: 17 residues. The CDR3 coding sequence is TGTGCCAGCACGAAGGCGGTAGACGGAGGGTATTCCTACGAGCAGTACTTC. This encodes CASTKAVDGGYSYEQYF.

J is TRBJ2-5 and V is TRBV28, with a tentative D call TRBD1 (5 bases). Trimming left V 3 bases short and J 5 bases short, with 16 bases between. The germline CDR1 and CDR2 sequences are MDHEN and SYDVKM. The CDR3 contains 15 residues. The DNA for the CDR3 is TGTGCCAGCAGTTTTCAGGGTAGCATGGCCGAGACCCAGTACTTC. The encoded protein is CASSFQGSMAETQYF.

The chain uses TRBV27 and TRBJ1-2; tentative D call: TRBD1 (5 bases). This CDR3 comprises 14 residues. V gave up 8 bases and J gave up 5 bases, with 18 bases separating them. CDR1 is MNHEY and CDR2 is SMNVEV in the germline V gene (reference sequence). This CDR3 is CASSHQGVGYGYTF. The CDR3 nucleotides are TGTGCCAGCTCCCACCAGGGAGTAGGGTATGGCTACACCTTC.

V is TRBV6-5 and J is TRBJ1-5, with D uncertain. Germline V gives CDR1 MNHEY, CDR2 SVGAGI. The CDR3 sequence is 15 residues long. V was clipped by 5 bases and J by 0 bases, with 11 bases between them. The CDR3 reads CASSRHPPSNQPQHF. Written as DNA, the CDR3 is TGTGCCAGCAGTCGACATCCACCTAGCAATCAGCCCCAGCATTTT.

V is TRBV29-1 and J is TRBJ2-2; 10 bases align to TRBD2. CDR1 is SQVTM and CDR2 is ANQGSEA in the germline V gene. This CDR3 spans 16 amino acids. V trimming: 0 bases; J trimming: 3 bases; junction bases outside the gene matches: 4. The chain's CDR3 is CSVEDWLAGDTGELFF. The CDR3 nucleotides read TGCAGCGTTGAAGATTGGCTAGCGGGAGACACCGGGGAGCTGTTTTTT.

This clone was counted a few times. The rearrangement joins TRBV29-1 to TRBJ2-5, with D hard to call. Trimming cost V 8 bases and J 4 bases, with 11 bases left between them. Germline V gives CDR1 SQVTM, CDR2 ANQGSEA. CDR3 length equals 11 residues. For the CDR3, the DNA is TGCAGCCTCGTTAAGGGAGAGACCCAGTACTTC. Translated, it gives CSLVKGETQYF.

CDR3 sequence: CASQVFTGYYEQYF. DNA of the CDR3: TGTGCCAGCCAGGTCTTCACAGGATACTACGAGCAGTACTTC. This rearrangement joins TRBV7-8 to TRBJ2-7; tentatively, D is TRBD1 (5 bases). Germline V gives CDR1 SGHVS, CDR2 FQNEAQ. There are 14 residues in the CDR3. Trimming took off 8 bases at V and 3 bases at J, with 17 bases between the two ends.